Below are 26 T cell receptor beta chains sequenced from a single sample in a study of control samples from healthy donors and cancer patients. Here immunoSEQ multiplex PCR was the method, and the copy in TCRdb shows in-frame clones only, minus some. The data show 200,000 to 250,000 clones, 85% to 95% seen once. The sequencing input was blood. The receptor set was obtained from a man aged 50 to 60 in good health.

This clone appeared a single time. V gene TRBV10-3 combines with J gene TRBJ1-6; D gene ambiguous. The germline V gene has CDR1 ENHRY and CDR2 SYGVKD. The germline V and J ends were trimmed by 10 bases and 0 bases, with 13 bases remaining between them. The CDR3 totals 15 residues. In DNA, the CDR3 is TGTGCCACCCTTGAAGGGAGCTCCTATAATTCACCCCTCCACTTT. Translated, it gives CATLEGSSYNSPLHF.

The genes are TRBV6-2 or TRBV6-3 and TRBJ2-2; perhaps TRBD1 as D (6 bases). V was clipped by 5 bases and J by 1 base, with 14 bases between them. The CDR3 totals 16 residues. Germline CDR1 MNHEY, CDR2 SVGEGT. The CDR3 protein is CASSHRGTGNTGELFF. Here the CDR3 DNA reads TGTGCCAGCAGTCATAGGGGGACCGGGAACACCGGGGAGCTGTTTTTT.

The chain combines TRBV6-5 with TRBJ1-2; 7 nucleotides match TRBD1. V shed 0 bases and J 6 bases; nucleotides not matched to a gene: 7. Per germline, CDR1 MNHEY and CDR2 SVGAGI. This CDR3 region has 15 residues. The CDR3 loop is CASSYSKPDRDGYTF. The CDR3 bases are TGTGCCAGCAGTTACTCTAAACCCGACAGGGATGGCTACACCTTC.

V gene TRBV28 combines with J gene TRBJ2-5; 9 nucleotides line up with TRBD2. There are 14 residues in the CDR3. Germline V CDR1 and CDR2: MDHEN, SYDVKM. V trimming: 6 bases; J trimming: 4 bases; junction bases outside the gene matches: 6. CDR3 protein: CASRGGGEAETQYF. The CDR3 bases are TGTGCCAGCAGAGGCGGGGGGGAAGCAGAGACCCAGTACTTC.

The chain uses TRBV27 and TRBJ2-2, with TRBD2 as a possible D gene (5 bases). The CDR3 has 15 amino acids. Deletions cut 3 bases from V and 0 bases from J, with 8 bases between. Germline V gene lookup returns CDR1 MNHEY and CDR2 SMNVEV (reference sequence). The CDR3 nucleotides read TGTGCCAGCAGTTTCCAGACTACGAACACCGGGGAGCTGTTTTTT. Protein product: CASSFQTTNTGELFF.

The chain uses TRBV5-1 and TRBJ2-7; 8 bases agree with TRBD1. The germline gives CDR1 SGHRS, CDR2 YFSETQ. Losses at the gene ends were 6 bases for V and 3 bases for J; bases not matched to a gene: 5. CDR3 size: 13 residues. The CDR3, as DNA: TGCGCCAGCACTAGGACAGGGAGCTACGAGCAGTACTTC. Translating gives CASTRTGSYEQYF.

The chain couples TRBV28 to TRBJ1-1; possibly TRBD1 for D (6 bases). The CDR3 runs to 16 residues. Looked up from germline, CDR1 is MDHEN and CDR2 is SYDVKM. V gave up 3 bases and J gave up 5 bases, with 19 bases separating them. The CDR3 bases are TGTGCCAGCAGTTTTGGGGGGGCGCCTGGAGAAACTGAAGCTTTCTTT. Protein: CASSFGGAPGETEAFF.

The V call is TRBV3-1 (or the pseudogene TRBV3-2), the J call TRBJ2-5; TRBD2 matches at 7 bases. The germline V gene has CDR1 LGHDT and CDR2 YNNKEL (reference sequence). This CDR3 region has 11 residues. Trimming removed 5 bases from V and 9 bases from J; junction bases left unmatched: 3. For the CDR3, the DNA is TGTGCCAGCAGCTGGGGGGGGGCCCAGTACTTC. It is translated as CASSWGGAQYF.

This sequence joins TRBV5-1 and TRBJ1-5, with 9 positions matching TRBD1. The germline V gene encodes CDR1 SGHRS and CDR2 YFSETQ. V lost 2 bases, J lost 1 base, and 4 bases stayed unmatched. The CDR3 spans 16 residues. The CDR3 loop is CASSLGTGQSNQPQHF. In DNA form, the CDR3 reads TGCGCCAGCAGCTTAGGGACAGGGCAGAGCAATCAGCCCCAGCATTTT.

The chain links TRBV3-1 (or the pseudogene TRBV3-2) to TRBJ1-1; D unresolved. V was pared by 1 base and J by 2 bases, with 11 bases between. Germline V gene lookup returns CDR1 LGHDT and CDR2 YNNKEL (reference sequence). The CDR3 consists of 15 residues. The CDR3 coding sequence is TGTGCCAGCAGCCAAGGGTCACAGTTCAACACTGAAGCTTTCTTT. Translation gives CASSQGSQFNTEAFF.

The chain couples TRBV7-2 to TRBJ2-1; 10 bases are a match to TRBD1. The CDR3 consists of 15 residues. The junction had 5 bases not matched to a gene; V was cut back by 1 base and J by 8 bases. CDR1 is SGHTA and CDR2 is FQGNSA in the germline V gene. The CDR3 loop reads CASSLVGQGWYEQFF. The CDR3, as DNA: TGTGCCAGCAGCTTAGTGGGACAGGGGTGGTATGAGCAGTTCTTC.

V and J are TRBV9 and TRBJ1-3, with TRBD1 as a possible D gene (5 bases). V gave up 3 bases and J gave up 4 bases, with 11 bases separating them. CDR1 is SGDLS, CDR2 YYNGEE, per germline. This CDR3 spans 14 amino acids. DNA of the CDR3: TGTGCCAGCAGCGCACGGGACGGAGGAAACACCATATATTTT. Its translation is CASSARDGGNTIYF.

The chain joins TRBV19 to TRBJ1-3; 8 positions match TRBD1. J gave up 7 bases and V 3 bases, and 11 bases lay outside the gene matches. The CDR3 runs 16 residues. CDR1 is LNHDA and CDR2 is SQIVND in the germline V gene (reference sequence). The CDR3 DNA is TGTGCCAGTAGTATTTTCATCGGACAGGGATGGAACACCATATATTTT. Its protein is CASSIFIGQGWNTIYF.

This sequence joins TRBV18 and TRBJ1-1, with D unresolved. This CDR3 is built from 14 residues. V was shortened by 11 bases and J by 3 bases, with 19 bases between the two germline ends. Germline CDR1 is KGHSH and CDR2 is LQKENI. Here the CDR3 reads CALSRLASDTEAFF. The CDR3, as DNA: TGTGCCCTGAGCCGTTTGGCGAGCGACACTGAAGCTTTCTTT.

This clone appeared once. The V call is TRBV11-1, the J call TRBJ2-3; a possible D gene is TRBD1 (7 bases). V shed 0 bases and J shed 0 bases, with 10 bases lying between them. This CDR3 region has 16 residues. Germline assignment: CDR1 SGHAT and CDR2 FQDESV (reference sequence). CDR3: CASSLAEGQSTDTQYF. CDR3 bases: TGTGCCAGCAGCTTAGCGGAGGGACAGAGCACAGATACGCAGTATTTT.

The rearrangement joins TRBV7-9 to TRBJ1-4; D possibly corresponds to TRBD1 (6 bases). CDR3 length equals 15 residues. Germline V gene sequence: CDR1 SEHNR, CDR2 FQNEAQ (reference sequence). The V end lost 5 bases, the J end lost 3 bases, and 13 bases lay between the germline ends. The CDR3 is CASSPRGHPNEKLFF. CDR3 coding DNA: TGTGCCAGCAGCCCAAGGGGACATCCTAATGAAAAACTGTTTTTT.

This clone was counted a single time. This chain uses TRBV2 with TRBJ1-2; a weak D match, TRBD1 (6 bases). V gave up 1 base and J gave up 10 bases, with 16 bases separating them. Germline lookup yields CDR1 SNHLY and CDR2 FYNNEI. The length of the CDR3 is 14 residues. DNA of the CDR3: TGTGCCAGCAGTGAAGTCAGGGGCCTTACAGTCTACACCTTC. Its protein is CASSEVRGLTVYTF.

This chain joins TRBV18 and TRBJ1-2; tentative D call: TRBD1 (6 bases). CDR3 size: 15 residues. Trimming took 4 bases from V and 6 from J, leaving 18 bases between them. Looked up from germline, CDR1 is KGHSH and CDR2 is LQKENI. The CDR3 bases are TGTGCCAGCTCACGGGACACCGTTAGTTTTGATGGCTACACCTTC. Amino acid sequence: CASSRDTVSFDGYTF.

The chain carries TRBV3-1 (or the pseudogene TRBV3-2) and TRBJ2-3, with no clear D. CDR3 length equals 12 residues. The germline CDR1 and CDR2 sequences are LGHDT and YNNKEL (reference sequence). Trimming shortened V by 5 bases and J by 6 bases, and 9 bases separated the two germline ends. The CDR3 protein is CASSVLGDTQYF. CDR3 coding DNA: TGTGCCAGCAGCGTCCTGGGGGATACGCAGTATTTT.

This clone was counted a single time. This chain joins TRBV6-1 and TRBJ2-7; D remains unclear. V lost 3 bases, J lost 7 bases, and 10 bases lay in between. Per the germline V gene, CDR1 is MNHNS and CDR2 is SASEGT. The length of the CDR3 is 12 residues. CDR3 amino acids: CASSESLTEQYV. CDR3 bases: TGTGCCAGCAGTGAGTCACTGACGGAGCAGTACGTC.

The J gene is TRBJ2-1, the V gene TRBV24-1; D might be TRBD1 (5 bases). The CDR3 is 14 amino acids. Deletions cut 5 bases from V and 6 bases from J, with 13 bases between. Germline V gene data show CDR1 as KGHDR and CDR2 as SFDVKD. The CDR3 DNA is TGTGCCACCAGTGCCGTAAATGGGGCCAATGAGCAGTTCTTC. Protein: CATSAVNGANEQFF.

The V gene is TRBV19, the J gene TRBJ2-6; D is unresolved. CDR3 length equals 17 residues. From germline, CDR1 is LNHDA and CDR2 SQIVND (reference sequence). V was cut by 5 bases and J by 4 bases, with 18 bases left in between. Here the CDR3 DNA reads TGTGCCAGTAGTTTCTACCTGACTGGAGCCGGGGCCAACGTCCTGACTTTC. The encoded protein is CASSFYLTGAGANVLTF.

The V and J genes are TRBV18 and TRBJ1-1, with D tentatively TRBD1 (6 bases). Trimming removed 1 base from V and 6 bases from J, with 15 bases in between. Germline V gene lookup returns CDR1 KGHSH and CDR2 LQKENI. The CDR3 contains 15 residues. Written as DNA, the CDR3 is TGTGCCAGCTCACCACTTTCGGGGGCTGGAGCTGAAGCTTTCTTT. Translating gives CASSPLSGAGAEAFF. The complete variable domain, with remaining parts taken from reference TRBV18 and TRBJ1-1, reads NAGVMQNPRHLVRRRGQEARLRCSPMKGHSHVYWYRQLPEEGLKFMVYLQKENIIDESGMPKERFSAEFPKEGPSILRIQQVVRGDSAAYFCASSPLSGAGAEAFFGQGTRLTVV.

The V and J genes are TRBV6-5 and TRBJ1-2; D is unresolved. Trimming shortened V by 6 bases and J by 6 bases, and 14 bases separated the two germline ends. Per germline, CDR1 MNHEY and CDR2 SVGAGI. This CDR3 is 13 amino acids long. CDR3 coding DNA: TGTGCCAGCAGGGCTGGACTGAGAGATGGCTACACCTTC. Amino acid sequence: CASRAGLRDGYTF.

The sample holds one count of this clone. The V gene is TRBV28, the J gene TRBJ2-6, with no clear D. V dropped 3 bases and J dropped 2 bases, with 14 bases sitting between them. Germline-derived CDR1 and CDR2 are MDHEN and SYDVKM. This CDR3 region has 17 residues. CDR3 sequence (DNA): TGTGCCAGCAGTTTTGCCCCGACTGGCGCTGGGGCCAACGTCCTGACTTTC. This encodes CASSFAPTGAGANVLTF.

The V call is TRBV15, the J call TRBJ1-2; TRBD1 might be the D (5 bases). The CDR3 runs to 14 residues. The ends were cut back, 1 base at V and 6 bases at J, with 12 bases in the middle. CDR1 is LNHNV and CDR2 is YYDKDF in the germline V gene (reference sequence). CDR3 sequence: CATSRATEIHGYTF. CDR3 nucleotide sequence: TGTGCCACCAGCAGAGCGACAGAAATCCATGGCTACACCTTC. The full variable domain, completed using reference TRBV15 and TRBJ1-2, is DAMVIQNPRYQVTQFGKPVTLSCSQTLNHNVMYWYQQKSSQAPKLLFHYYDKDFNNEADTPDNFQSRRPNTSFCFLDIRSPGLGDTAMYLCATSRATEIHGYTFGSGTRLTVV.